This T cell receptor (beta chain) was captured by sequencing in a study of identical twins listed by TCRdb under 2016. Background on the whole study: TCR alpha and beta repertoires from monozygotic twins, unrelated adults of various ages and cord blood were deep-sequenced to test whether fetal clonotypes persist. To rule out contamination, replicate twin experiments were performed at different times with different library preparation protocols. General study outcomes and caveats: Because the same donors could not be followed over many years, the conclusions depended on cross-sectional statistical analysis. Compared with coincidental sharing between unrelated individuals, out-of-frame TCR alpha sequences shared between twins had an excess of sequences with low generation probability. Fewer insertions were carried by abundant cord blood beta clonotypes, a similar but weaker trend appeared in young adult naive repertoires, and no such trend appeared in memory repertoires. Excess twin sharing in beta out-of-frame sequences was weaker because fewer shared sequences lowered the signal-to-noise ratio. In monozygotic twins, recombination models systematically underestimated out-of-frame TCR alpha sharing, but the models matched the sharing seen between unrelated individuals. Zero-insertion analyses could be partly confounded by invariant T cells such as MAIT and iNKT, although diverse VJ usage argued against such confounding for most clonotypes.

In its sample, this clonotype was seen a few times. Its specific antigen is unknown. No much larger clone exists at a distance of one base, and base qualities are not known. Only healthy Caucasian donors were included. Miltenyi CD45RO+ enrichment and human naive T-cell isolation kits were used to isolate memory (CD45RO+) and naive T cells from PBMC. The junction shows trimming of 0 bases on V and 5 bases on J, plus 7 bases between the germline ends. Measured from the cysteine to the phenylalanine, the CDR3 is 12 residues long. The sequence is cut down to CDR3 DNA, 36 bases in frame from base 1. CDR1 DFQATT and CDR2 SNEGSKA were looked up in the germline V gene (reference sequence). Library preparation employed 5' RACE. The data were produced on an Illumina HiSeq 2000. A universal primer binding site was added through template switching, and the final cDNA carried a unique molecular identifier so that TCR cDNA molecules could be counted accurately. Specific primers in the conserved constant-segment region were used to synthesize first-strand cDNA for TCR alpha and beta chains. To control for contamination, each cDNA library was double barcoded with a SMART-Mk sample barcode plus Illumina barcodes. TruSeq adapter sequences and Illumina sample barcodes were added in two successive PCR steps. Sequencing of the TCR alpha and beta cDNA libraries was done on the Illumina HiSeq platform using custom primers. In the source study's methods: Unique molecular identifiers were extracted from raw reads with MiGEC, and CDR3 positions were determined with MiXCR. Recombination models were inferred per individual with the repgenHMM and IGoR tools using an EM algorithm. The analysis of shared clonotypes was done with the tcR package in R, with sharing normalized by the product of cloneset sizes. To study raw recombination free of thymic and clonal selection effects, out-of-frame nonproductive sequences were analyzed. The public reads were run again by TCRdb, first through fastp at Q25 and then through MiXCR, and only productive beta chains were kept. Merged by CDR3 protein, the rows form single entries marked with the most common genes and DNA. The V and J calls were determined by TCRdb, not by the authors. For this sample there are approximately 240,000 distinct CDR3 sequences; over 12% appear just once. The ten largest make up about 9% of the sample.

The receptor's source is a woman aged 18-35 years in good health. The sample taken for sequencing was memory (CD45RO+) T cells sorted from blood. This specimen's cell subset or site label, interpreted: CD45RO+ enriched T cells. The chain links TRBV20-1 with TRBJ1-2; the D gene assignment is ambiguous. In nucleotide form, the sequence is TGCAGTGCTAGAGATTTGGGGTATGGCTACACCTTC. It encodes CSARDLGYGYTF.